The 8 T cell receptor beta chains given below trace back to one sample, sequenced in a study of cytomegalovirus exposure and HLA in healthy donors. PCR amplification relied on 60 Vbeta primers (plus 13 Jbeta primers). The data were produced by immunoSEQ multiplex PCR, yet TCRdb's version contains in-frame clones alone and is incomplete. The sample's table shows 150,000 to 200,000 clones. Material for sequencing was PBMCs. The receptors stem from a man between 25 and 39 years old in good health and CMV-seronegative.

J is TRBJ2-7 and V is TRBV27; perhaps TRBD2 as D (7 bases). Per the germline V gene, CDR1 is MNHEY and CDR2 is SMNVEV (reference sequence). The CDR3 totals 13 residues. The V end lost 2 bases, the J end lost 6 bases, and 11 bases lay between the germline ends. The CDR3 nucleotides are TGTGCCAGCAGTTTAGGGGGGGGCGGCGAGCAGTACTTC. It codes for CASSLGGGGEQYF.

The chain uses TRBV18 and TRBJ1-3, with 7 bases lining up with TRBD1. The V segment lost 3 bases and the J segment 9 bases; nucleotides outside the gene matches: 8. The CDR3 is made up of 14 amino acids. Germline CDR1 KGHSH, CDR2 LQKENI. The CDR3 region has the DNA TGTGCCAGCTCACCCTCAGACAGGGCCTTCACCATATATTTT. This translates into CASSPSDRAFTIYF.

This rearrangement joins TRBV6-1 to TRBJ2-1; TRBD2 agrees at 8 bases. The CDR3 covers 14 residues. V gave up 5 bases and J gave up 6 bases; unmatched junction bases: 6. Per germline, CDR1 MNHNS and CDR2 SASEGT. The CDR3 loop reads CASSLGGGGNEQFF. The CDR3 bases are TGTGCCAGCAGTCTCGGGGGGGGCGGCAATGAGCAGTTCTTC.

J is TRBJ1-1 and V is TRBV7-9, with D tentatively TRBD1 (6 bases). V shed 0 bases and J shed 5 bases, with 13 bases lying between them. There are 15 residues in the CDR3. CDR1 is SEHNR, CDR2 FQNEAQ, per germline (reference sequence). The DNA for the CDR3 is TGTGCCAGCAGCTTAGCGCTACAGGGTGGGACTGAAGCTTTCTTT. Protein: CASSLALQGGTEAFF.

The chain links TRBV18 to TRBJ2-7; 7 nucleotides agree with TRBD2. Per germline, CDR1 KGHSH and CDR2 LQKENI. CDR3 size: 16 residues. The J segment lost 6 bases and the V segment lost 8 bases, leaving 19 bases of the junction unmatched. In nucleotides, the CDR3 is TGTGCCAGCCAGGGAGGGGTCCCCTCGCATGCCGGCGAGCAGTACTTC. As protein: CASQGGVPSHAGEQYF. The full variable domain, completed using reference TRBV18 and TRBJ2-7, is NAGVMQNPRHLVRRRGQEARLRCSPMKGHSHVYWYRQLPEEGLKFMVYLQKENIIDESGMPKERFSAEFPKEGPSILRIQQVVRGDSAAYFCASQGGVPSHAGEQYFGPGTRLTVT.

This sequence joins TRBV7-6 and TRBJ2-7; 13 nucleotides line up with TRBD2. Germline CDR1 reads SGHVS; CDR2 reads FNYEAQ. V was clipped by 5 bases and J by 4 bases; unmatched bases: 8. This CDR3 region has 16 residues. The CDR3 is CASSPGLAGDYYEQYF. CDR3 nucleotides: TGTGCCAGCAGCCCCGGACTAGCGGGAGATTATTACGAGCAGTACTTC.

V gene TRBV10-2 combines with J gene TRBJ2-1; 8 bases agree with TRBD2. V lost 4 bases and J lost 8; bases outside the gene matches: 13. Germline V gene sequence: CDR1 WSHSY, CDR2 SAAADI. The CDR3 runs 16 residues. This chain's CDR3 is CASSASLAGGPHEQFF. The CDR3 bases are TGCGCCAGCAGTGCCAGTCTTGCGGGAGGCCCCCATGAGCAGTTCTTC.

The CDR3 DNA sequence: TGTGCCGTGGCTTGGGGGCTAGCGGGAGGAAAGAAAACCGGGGAGCTGTTTTTT. Its protein product is CAVAWGLAGGKKTGELFF. The chain employs TRBV30 and TRBJ2-2; TRBD2 matches 11 bases. Germline loops: CDR1 GTSNPN, CDR2 SVGIG (reference sequence). The length of the CDR3 is 18 residues. V was clipped by 8 bases and J by 5 bases; unmatched bases: 19.